This is a list of T cell receptor beta chains from one sample in a study of T cell responses to AZD1222 COVID-19 vaccine. Clones were read by immunoSEQ multiplex PCR, and TCRdb kept only the in-frame ones, dropping some. The table records some 150,000 clones, around 87% of them present only once. The specimen was peripheral blood, collected 28 days after the second AZD1222 dose. These receptors were obtained from an adult who received the AZD1222 COVID-19 vaccine. Both conserved end residues are part of each CDR3. A D gene is named only where the DNA matches it firmly. Part of the rows lack a size; the others show once, few, many or a class for expanded clones.

clone size: few; J gene: TRBJ1-2; D gene: NA; V gene: TRBV7-6; CDR3 DNA: TGTGCCAGCAGCTTAGAGCGGGGTGGCGGGGGGCCATATGGCTACACCTTC; CDR3 protein: CASSLERGGGGPYGYTF
clone size: NA; J gene: TRBJ1-1; D gene: NA; V gene: TRBV6-5; CDR3 DNA: TGTGCCAGCAGCCTAACGAGGACTGAAGCTTTCTTT; CDR3 protein: CASSLTRTEAFF
clone size: once; J gene: TRBJ2-1; D gene: NA; V gene: TRBV7-9; CDR3 DNA: TGTGCCAGCAGGTTCACAGGCGACAATGAGCAGTTCTTC; CDR3 protein: CASRFTGDNEQFF
clone size: NA; J gene: TRBJ2-2; D gene: NA; V gene: TRBV7-9; CDR3 DNA: TGTGCCAGCAGCCCGCGGGACGCCGGGGAGCTGTTTTTT; CDR3 protein: CASSPRDAGELFF
clone size: NA; J gene: TRBJ2-4; D gene: NA; V gene: TRBV30; CDR3 DNA: TGTGCCTGGAGTCAGGCGAGGGACATTCAGTACTTC; CDR3 protein: CAWSQARDIQYF
clone size: NA; J gene: TRBJ2-7; D gene: NA; V gene: TRBV5-3; CDR3 DNA: TGTGCCAGAAGCCCCTACGAGCAGTACTTC; CDR3 protein: CARSPYEQYF
clone size: NA; J gene: TRBJ2-7; D gene: NA; V gene: TRBV4-1; CDR3 DNA: TGCGCCAGCAGCTTCGACAGCCTTGTTCTCTACGAGCAGTACTTC; CDR3 protein: CASSFDSLVLYEQYF
clone size: few; J gene: TRBJ2-2; D gene: NA; V gene: TRBV12-5; CDR3 DNA: TGTGCTAGTGGTTTGGTGGGGGCCGACACCGGGGAGCTGTTTTTT; CDR3 protein: CASGLVGADTGELFF
clone size: once; J gene: TRBJ2-2; D gene: TRBD2; V gene: TRBV11-2; CDR3 DNA: TGTGCCAGCAGCTCGCCATCGGGGGGGAACACCGGGGAGCTGTTTTTT; CDR3 protein: CASSSPSGGNTGELFF
clone size: NA; J gene: TRBJ1-1; D gene: NA; V gene: TRBV30; CDR3 DNA: TGTGCCTGGAGTCGATGGTCGACGAACACTGAAGCTTTCTTT; CDR3 protein: CAWSRWSTNTEAFF
clone size: NA; J gene: TRBJ1-5; D gene: NA; V gene: TRBV30; CDR3 DNA: TGTGCCTGGAGAAAAGGCAATCAGCCCCAGCATTTT; CDR3 protein: CAWRKGNQPQHF
clone size: NA; J gene: TRBJ2-7; D gene: TRBD2; V gene: TRBV24-1; CDR3 DNA: TGTGCCACCAGTCGGGGACTAGCGGGTTCGAGGGAGCAGTACTTC; CDR3 protein: CATSRGLAGSREQYF
clone size: NA; J gene: TRBJ1-1; D gene: NA; V gene: TRBV6-5; CDR3 DNA: TGTGCCAGCAGTTACATTTCCCTGAACACTGAAGCTTTCTTT; CDR3 protein: CASSYISLNTEAFF
clone size: once; J gene: TRBJ2-1; D gene: NA; V gene: TRBV10-3; CDR3 DNA: TGTGCCATCAGTGACAGGGGGGGGCTGAATGAGCAGTTCTTC; CDR3 protein: CAISDRGGLNEQFF
clone size: NA; J gene: TRBJ2-2; D gene: TRBD1; V gene: TRBV6-5; CDR3 DNA: TGTGCCAGCAATCCTCACAGGGGAGACACCGGGGAGCTGTTTTTT; CDR3 protein: CASNPHRGDTGELFF
clone size: NA; J gene: TRBJ1-6; D gene: NA; V gene: TRBV2; CDR3 DNA: TGTGCCAGCAGTGGACAGGAGGGTTCACCCCTCCACTTT; CDR3 protein: CASSGQEGSPLHF
clone size: NA; J gene: TRBJ1-2; D gene: NA; V gene: TRBV9; CDR3 DNA: TGTGCCAGCAGCGAAGACGCTATTAACTATGGCTACACCTTC; CDR3 protein: CASSEDAINYGYTF
clone size: few; J gene: TRBJ2-7; D gene: NA; V gene: TRBV19; CDR3 DNA: TGTGCCAGTAGCACATTCGACAACCTCTACGAGCAGTACTTC; CDR3 protein: CASSTFDNLYEQYF
clone size: NA; J gene: TRBJ2-2; D gene: NA; V gene: TRBV21-1; CDR3 DNA: TGTGCCAGCAGCAAAGGGGGACAGGGGCTCTACGCCGGGGAGCTGTTTTTT; CDR3 protein: CASSKGGQGLYAGELFF
clone size: NA; J gene: TRBJ2-6; D gene: NA; V gene: TRBV5-4; CDR3 DNA: TGTGCCAGCAGCCCGGGCCCCTCGGTAGGACCTGGGGCCAACGTCCTGACTTTC; CDR3 protein: CASSPGPSVGPGANVLTF
clone size: NA; J gene: TRBJ2-5; D gene: TRBD2; V gene: TRBV18; CDR3 DNA: TGTGCCAGCTCACCGGGACTAAAAGAGACCCAGTACTTC; CDR3 protein: CASSPGLKETQYF
clone size: NA; J gene: TRBJ1-1; D gene: NA; V gene: TRBV6-5; CDR3 DNA: TGTGCCAGCGTGGGGACAAGAGAAGCTTTCTTT; CDR3 protein: CASVGTREAFF
clone size: NA; J gene: TRBJ2-7; D gene: NA; V gene: TRBV27; CDR3 DNA: TGTGCCAGCAGTTTAAAGGGTTCCTACGAGCAGTACTTC; CDR3 protein: CASSLKGSYEQYF
clone size: NA; J gene: TRBJ2-5; D gene: TRBD2; V gene: TRBV7-9; CDR3 DNA: TGTGCCAGCAACATAGCGGGGCATTCAGAGACCCAGTACTTC; CDR3 protein: CASNIAGHSETQYF
clone size: NA; J gene: TRBJ2-1; D gene: NA; V gene: TRBV6-1; CDR3 DNA: TGTGCCAGCAGTGAAGTTACGGTTTTCAATGAGCAGTTCTTC; CDR3 protein: CASSEVTVFNEQFF
clone size: NA; J gene: TRBJ1-2; D gene: NA; V gene: TRBV7-2; CDR3 DNA: TGTGCCAGCACCGAAGGTAGAAACTATGGCTACACCTTC; CDR3 protein: CASTEGRNYGYTF
clone size: NA; J gene: TRBJ2-1; D gene: NA; V gene: TRBV7-8; CDR3 DNA: TGTGCCAGCAGCCCACTTCCTCTTTCCTCCTACAATGAGCAGTTCTTC; CDR3 protein: CASSPLPLSSYNEQFF
clone size: NA; J gene: TRBJ1-1; D gene: TRBD1; V gene: TRBV5-5; CDR3 DNA: TGTGCCAGCAGCTTGGCCGGGACAGCTTTTTACGAAGCTTTCTTT; CDR3 protein: CASSLAGTAFYEAFF
clone size: once; J gene: TRBJ1-5; D gene: TRBD1; V gene: TRBV6-5; CDR3 DNA: TGTGCCAGCAGTCGGACAGGGGAGGATCAGCCCCAGCATTTT; CDR3 protein: CASSRTGEDQPQHF
clone size: NA; J gene: TRBJ1-2; D gene: TRBD1; V gene: TRBV19; CDR3 DNA: TGTGCCAGTAGTAGACAGGGAATCGCCTACACCTTC; CDR3 protein: CASSRQGIAYTF
clone size: NA; J gene: TRBJ1-1; D gene: NA; V gene: TRBV5-1; CDR3 DNA: TGCGCCAGCAGCTTCAGGGAGGGAGGGACCACTGAAGCTTTCTTT; CDR3 protein: CASSFREGGTTEAFF
clone size: NA; J gene: TRBJ2-7; D gene: TRBD1; V gene: TRBV30; CDR3 DNA: TGTGCCTGGAGTGGAACCATCTACGGACAGGGGGCAAGGGGCTCCTACGAGCAGTACTTC; CDR3 protein: CAWSGTIYGQGARGSYEQYF
clone size: NA; J gene: TRBJ2-5; D gene: TRBD1; V gene: TRBV30; CDR3 DNA: TGTGACCCGACAGGGCAAGAGACCCAGTACTTC; CDR3 protein: CDPTGQETQYF
clone size: NA; J gene: TRBJ2-1; D gene: NA; V gene: TRBV11-2; CDR3 DNA: TGTGCCAGCAGTTACCCGAACCCTTCTAGTTTGGTAAATCCGAGCTCCTACAATGAGCAGTTCTTC; CDR3 protein: CASSYPNPSSLVNPSSYNEQFF
clone size: NA; J gene: TRBJ2-2; D gene: NA; V gene: TRBV5-1; CDR3 DNA: TGCGCCAGCAGCTTTACAGCAAACACCGGGGAGCTGTTTTTT; CDR3 protein: CASSFTANTGELFF
clone size: NA; J gene: TRBJ2-1; D gene: NA; V gene: TRBV19; CDR3 DNA: TGTGCCAGTAGTCCCTGGGCAGGCGAGCAGTTCTTC; CDR3 protein: CASSPWAGEQFF
clone size: NA; J gene: TRBJ1-2; D gene: NA; V gene: TRBV29-1; CDR3 DNA: TGCAGCGTTTTTTTTGTACCTGGCCGACTTAACTATGGCTACACCTTC; CDR3 protein: CSVFFVPGRLNYGYTF